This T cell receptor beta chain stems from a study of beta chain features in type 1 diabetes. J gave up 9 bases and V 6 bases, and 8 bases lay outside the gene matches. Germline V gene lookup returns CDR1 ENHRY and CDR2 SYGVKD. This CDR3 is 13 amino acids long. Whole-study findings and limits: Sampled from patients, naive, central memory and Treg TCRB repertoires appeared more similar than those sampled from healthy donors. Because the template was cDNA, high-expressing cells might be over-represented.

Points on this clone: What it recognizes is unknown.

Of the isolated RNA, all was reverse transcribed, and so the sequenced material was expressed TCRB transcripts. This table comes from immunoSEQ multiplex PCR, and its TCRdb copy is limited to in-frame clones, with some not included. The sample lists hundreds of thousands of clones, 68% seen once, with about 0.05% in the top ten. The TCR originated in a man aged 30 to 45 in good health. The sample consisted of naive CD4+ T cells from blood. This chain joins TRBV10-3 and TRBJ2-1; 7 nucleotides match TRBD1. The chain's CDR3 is CAISGTAVGEQFF. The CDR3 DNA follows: TGTGCCATCAGCGGGACAGCCGTAGGTGAGCAGTTCTTC.